This T cell receptor (beta chain) was sequenced during a study of blood T cell repertoires in COVID-19. Trimming shortened V by 8 bases and J by 3 bases, and 13 bases separated the two germline ends. CDR1 is ENHRY, CDR2 SYGVKD, per germline. This CDR3 region has 13 residues. In the original analysis: Estimation of nucleated cell counts relied on the amplification of reference gene primers. Generated by immunoSEQ multiplex PCR, the TCRdb table keeps only in-frame clones and is missing some. The V and J calls and the clone size are those of that table, but D and trimming were determined from the DNA. Of fewer than 120,000 clones in the sample, around 79% are singletons; the top ten hold roughly 17%.

The gene calls are TRBV10-3 and TRBJ1-1; D might be TRBD1 (5 bases). Sequencing was carried out using peripheral blood. This TCR was sampled from a woman of 80 years or more with active or convalescent COVID-19. For the CDR3, the DNA is TGTGCCATCTCCGGGGGGAGGGACACTGAAGCTTTCTTT. It specifies CAISGGRDTEAFF.